This passage covers 14 T cell receptor beta chains from one sample sequenced in a study of blood T cell repertoires in COVID-19. Sequenced by immunoSEQ multiplex PCR; TCRdb stores in-frame clones only, minus some. The table lists more than 300,000 clones, more than 70% of them singletons. The sample comprised peripheral blood. These receptors all come from a woman aged 25 to 45 with COVID-19, enrolled during active disease.

The chain is built from TRBV14 and TRBJ2-5; weak D call: TRBD1 (6 bases). V was clipped by 6 bases and J by 5 bases, with 13 bases between them. The CDR3 contains 13 residues. Germline CDR1 and CDR2: SGHDN and FVKESK. Here the CDR3 DNA reads TGTGCCAGCAGTCTGCTGGGGGCGGAGACCCAGTACTTC. Residues: CASSLLGAETQYF.

DNA of the CDR3: TGTGCCAGCACTGGGACAGGTGAGGGCTACACCTTC. Protein product: CASTGTGEGYTF. The rearrangement uses TRBV9 and TRBJ1-2; 8 bases are a match to TRBD1. V dropped 6 bases and J dropped 8; count of bases not matched to a gene: 6. CDR1 SGDLS and CDR2 YYNGEE come from the germline V gene. The CDR3 contains 12 residues.

The chain joins TRBV19 to TRBJ2-7; tentative D call: TRBD2 (5 bases). V lost 4 bases to trimming and J lost 7 bases, with 17 bases between them. The CDR3 is 14 residues long. Germline V lookup: CDR1 LNHDA, CDR2 SQIVND (reference sequence). This CDR3 reads CASSSEDYRGEQYF. The CDR3, as DNA: TGTGCCAGTAGTAGCGAAGATTACCGAGGGGAGCAGTACTTC.

The chain links TRBV30 to TRBJ1-1; 7 bases are shared with TRBD1. Germline V CDR1 and CDR2: GTSNPN, SVGIG (reference sequence). The V and J ends lost 4 bases and 7 bases, in that order; junction bases with no gene match: 9. The CDR3 has 13 amino acids. The CDR3 loop reads CAWTLPQGGEAFF. DNA for the CDR3: TGTGCCTGGACGTTGCCGCAGGGGGGTGAAGCTTTCTTT.

V is TRBV4-2 and J is TRBJ1-1, with D uncertain. The CDR3 is 17 residues long. The ends were cut back, 4 bases at V and 0 bases at J, with 18 bases in the middle. Germline-derived CDR1 and CDR2 are LGHNA and YNFKEQ. This chain's CDR3 is CASSPWGGVGVNTEAFF. For the CDR3, the DNA is TGTGCCAGCAGCCCATGGGGAGGAGTCGGGGTGAACACTGAAGCTTTCTTT.

This clone was counted only a few times. This rearrangement joins TRBV5-1 to TRBJ1-1; D is perhaps TRBD1 (5 bases). This CDR3 contains 14 residues. Trimming stripped 4 bases from V and 5 bases from J, with 15 bases between. The germline gives CDR1 SGHRS, CDR2 YFSETQ. CDR3 DNA: TGCGCCAGCAGCGTACTCCAGGGAGGGACTGAAGCTTTCTTT. It yields the protein CASSVLQGGTEAFF.

This clone is a singleton in its sample. The rearrangement uses TRBV29-1 and TRBJ1-4; no firm D call. V lost 7 bases and J lost 8, with 11 bases in between. The CDR3 loop spans 11 amino acids. The V gene's germline CDR1 is SQVTM and CDR2 ANQGSEA. CDR3 nucleotide sequence: TGCAGCGCCTCGAACAGCGAAAAACTGTTTTTT. Amino acids: CSASNSEKLFF.

The V gene is TRBV28, the J gene TRBJ2-7; TRBD1 matches 7 bases. Germline V gene data show CDR1 as MDHEN and CDR2 as SYDVKM. This CDR3 spans 15 amino acids. The V segment lost 2 bases and the J segment 9 bases; nucleotides outside the gene matches: 13. The CDR3 bases are TGTGCCAGCAGTTTAACTGGGACAGAGAGGTTAGGGCAGTACTTC. As protein: CASSLTGTERLGQYF.

The chain links TRBV7-3 to TRBJ2-1, with D maybe TRBD1 (5 bases). The V end lost 4 bases, the J end lost 6 bases, and 10 bases lay between the germline ends. Germline CDR1 is SGHTA and CDR2 is FQGTGA. This CDR3 spans 13 amino acids. CDR3 region: CASSSNQGNEQFF. CDR3 nucleotide sequence: TGTGCCAGCAGCTCCAACCAGGGCAATGAGCAGTTCTTC.

V usage is TRBV24-1 and J usage is TRBJ2-2, with 11 bases identical to TRBD2. Germline loops: CDR1 KGHDR, CDR2 SFDVKD. The junction had 3 bases not matched to a gene; V was cut back by 3 bases and J by 4 bases. The CDR3 spans 16 residues. The CDR3, as DNA: TGTGCCACCAGTGATCCCCTAGCGGGAGGCACCGGGGAGCTGTTTTTT. This encodes CATSDPLAGGTGELFF.

The V gene is TRBV5-1, the J gene TRBJ2-5; TRBD1 aligns across 10 bases. V lost 4 bases to trimming and J lost 5 bases; unmatched junction nucleotides: 5. CDR1 SGHRS and CDR2 YFSETQ come from the germline V gene. CDR3 length equals 14 residues. The CDR3 spells CASSPGQGRETQYF. The CDR3 DNA reads TGCGCCAGCAGCCCGGGACAGGGGCGCGAGACCCAGTACTTC.

The V and J genes are TRBV21-1 and TRBJ1-5; the table names TRBD1, a call not compared with the DNA. TRBV21-1 is marked as a pseudogene. CDR3 size: 16 residues. CDR3 in amino acids: CASSKVCRGSNQPQHF. DNA for the CDR3: TGTGCCAGCAGCAAAGTATGCAGGGGAAGCAATCAGCCCCAGCATTTT.

The V call is TRBV30, the J call TRBJ1-6; D call uncertain. In germline, CDR1 is GTSNPN, CDR2 SVGIG (reference sequence). V shed 1 base and J shed 10 bases, with 11 bases lying between them. The CDR3 has 13 amino acids. The CDR3 DNA is TGTGCCTGGAGTGGGTTTCGAGGGTCACCCCTCCACTTT. Encoded protein: CAWSGFRGSPLHF.

The chain joins TRBV5-1 to TRBJ1-6, with a tentative D call TRBD1 (5 bases). CDR1 and CDR2 from the germline V gene are SGHRS and YFSETQ. V was cut by 4 bases and J by 3 bases, with 11 bases left in between. The length of the CDR3 is 15 residues. The CDR3 DNA reads as TGCGCCAGCAGCCCCGGGACTAACTATAATTCACCCCTCCACTTT. It encodes CASSPGTNYNSPLHF.